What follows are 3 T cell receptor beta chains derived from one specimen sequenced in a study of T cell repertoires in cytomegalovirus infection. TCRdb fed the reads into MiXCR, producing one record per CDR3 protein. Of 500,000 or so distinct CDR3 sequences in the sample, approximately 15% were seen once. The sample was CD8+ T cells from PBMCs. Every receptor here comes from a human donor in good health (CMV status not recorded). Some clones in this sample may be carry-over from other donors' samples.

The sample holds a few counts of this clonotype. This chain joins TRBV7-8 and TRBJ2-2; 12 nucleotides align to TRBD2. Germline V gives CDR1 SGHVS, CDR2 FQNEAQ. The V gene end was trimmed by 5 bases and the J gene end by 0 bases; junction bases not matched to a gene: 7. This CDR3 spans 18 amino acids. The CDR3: CASSPRLAGVTNTGELFF. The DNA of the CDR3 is TGTGCCAGCAGCCCGAGACTAGCGGGAGTAACGAACACCGGGGAGCTGTTTTTT.

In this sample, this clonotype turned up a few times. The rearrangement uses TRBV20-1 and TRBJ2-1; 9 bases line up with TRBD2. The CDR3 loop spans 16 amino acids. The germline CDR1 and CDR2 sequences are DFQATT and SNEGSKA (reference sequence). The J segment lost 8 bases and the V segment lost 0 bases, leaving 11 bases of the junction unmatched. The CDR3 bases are TGCAGTGCTAGAGATGGGGGGCGGGGGGGCCGGTATGAGCAGTTCTTC. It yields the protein CSARDGGRGGRYEQFF.

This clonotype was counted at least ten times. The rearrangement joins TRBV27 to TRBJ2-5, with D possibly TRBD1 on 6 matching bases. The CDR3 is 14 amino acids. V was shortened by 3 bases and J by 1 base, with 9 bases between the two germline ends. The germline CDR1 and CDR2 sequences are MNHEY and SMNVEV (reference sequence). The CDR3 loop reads CASSFQGPQETQYF. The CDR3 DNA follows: TGTGCCAGCAGTTTTCAGGGGCCCCAAGAGACCCAGTACTTC.